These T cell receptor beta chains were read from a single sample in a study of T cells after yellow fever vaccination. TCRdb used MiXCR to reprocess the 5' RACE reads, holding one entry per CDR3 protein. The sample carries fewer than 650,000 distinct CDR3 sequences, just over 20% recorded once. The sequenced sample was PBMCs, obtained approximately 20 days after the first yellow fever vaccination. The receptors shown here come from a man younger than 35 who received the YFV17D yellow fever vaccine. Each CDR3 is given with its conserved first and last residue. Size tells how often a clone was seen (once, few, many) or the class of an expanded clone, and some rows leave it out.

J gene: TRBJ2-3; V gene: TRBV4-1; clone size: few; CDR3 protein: CASSQTYRGTSTDTQYF
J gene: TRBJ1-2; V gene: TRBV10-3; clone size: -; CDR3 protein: CAISGVEANYGYTF
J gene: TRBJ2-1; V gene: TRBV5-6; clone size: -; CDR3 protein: CASSSPARVVYNEQFF
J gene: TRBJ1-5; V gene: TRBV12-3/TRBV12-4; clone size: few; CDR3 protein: CASSLTLNGTPQHF
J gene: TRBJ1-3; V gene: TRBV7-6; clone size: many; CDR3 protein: CASSPGTDSSGNTIYF
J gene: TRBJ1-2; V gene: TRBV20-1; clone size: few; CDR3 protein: CSELDYGYTF
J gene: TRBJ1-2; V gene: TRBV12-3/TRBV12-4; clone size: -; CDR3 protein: CASSWGGSTNYGYTF
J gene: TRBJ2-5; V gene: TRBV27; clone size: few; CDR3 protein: CASSLSKAETQYF
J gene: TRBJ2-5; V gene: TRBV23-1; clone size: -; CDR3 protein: CAGSLGTSLLETQYF
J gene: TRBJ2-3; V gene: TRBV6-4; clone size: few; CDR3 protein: CASSDGEGATDTQYF
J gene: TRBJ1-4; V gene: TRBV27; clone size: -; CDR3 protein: CATKGGRYNEKLFF
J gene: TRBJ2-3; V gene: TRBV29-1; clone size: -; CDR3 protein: CSVDGREGVWSTQYF
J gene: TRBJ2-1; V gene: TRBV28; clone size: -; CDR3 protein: CASRRGGGSYNEQFF
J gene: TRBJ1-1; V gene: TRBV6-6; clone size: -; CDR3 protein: CASSYVGPTEAFF
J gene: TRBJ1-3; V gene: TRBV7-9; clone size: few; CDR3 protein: CAIDPQGSGNTIYF
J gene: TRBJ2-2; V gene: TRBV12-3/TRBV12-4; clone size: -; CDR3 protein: CASRRSRDTGELFF
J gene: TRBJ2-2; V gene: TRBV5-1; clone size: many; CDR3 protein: CASSLATNTGELFF
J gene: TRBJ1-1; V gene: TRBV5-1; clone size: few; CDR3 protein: CASSRGQGATNTEAFF
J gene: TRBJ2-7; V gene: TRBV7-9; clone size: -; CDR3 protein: CASSLAGQGTEQYF
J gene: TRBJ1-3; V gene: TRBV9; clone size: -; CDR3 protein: CASSGITRSGNTIYF
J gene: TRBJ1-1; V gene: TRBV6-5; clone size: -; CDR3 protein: CASTPGWGWVF
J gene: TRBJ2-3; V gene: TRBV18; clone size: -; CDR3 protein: CASSPPTRTDTQYF
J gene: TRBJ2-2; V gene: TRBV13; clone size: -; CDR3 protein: CASSLGLGQTNTGELFF
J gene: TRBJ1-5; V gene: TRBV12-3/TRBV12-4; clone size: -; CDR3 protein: CASSGQLNQPQHF
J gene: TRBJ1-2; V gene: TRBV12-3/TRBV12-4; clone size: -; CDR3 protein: CASTHRDQGYTF
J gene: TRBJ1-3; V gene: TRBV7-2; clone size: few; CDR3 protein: CASSWGDRSGNTIYF
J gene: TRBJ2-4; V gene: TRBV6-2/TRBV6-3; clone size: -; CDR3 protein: CASNLGAGNIQYF
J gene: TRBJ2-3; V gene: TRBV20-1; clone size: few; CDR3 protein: CSAILAGRGDTQYF
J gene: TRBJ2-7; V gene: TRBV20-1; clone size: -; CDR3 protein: CSASQGTGLYEQYF
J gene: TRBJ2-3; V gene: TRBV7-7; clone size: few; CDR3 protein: CASSPTGGIVDTQYF
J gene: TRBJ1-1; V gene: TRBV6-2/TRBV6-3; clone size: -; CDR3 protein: CASSYSSGPNTEAFF
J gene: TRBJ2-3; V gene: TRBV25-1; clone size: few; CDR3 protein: CASSEYDTQYF
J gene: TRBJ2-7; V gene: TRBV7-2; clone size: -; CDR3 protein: CASSLMRNYEQYF
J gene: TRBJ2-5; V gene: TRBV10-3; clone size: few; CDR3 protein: CAIIPPPSGTQYF
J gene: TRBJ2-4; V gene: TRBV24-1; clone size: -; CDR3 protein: CATSDLRENQYF
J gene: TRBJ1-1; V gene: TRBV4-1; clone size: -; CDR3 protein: CASSPRSGMNTEAFF
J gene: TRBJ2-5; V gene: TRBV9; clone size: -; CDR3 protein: CASSVSPRDRRETQYF